This T cell receptor beta chain was obtained from a study of blood T cells in healthy people across ages. Study-wide results and caveats: Possibly, changes in expanded clonotypes were confounded because donor CMV status was unknown. Calculation of diversity from one million T cells yielded estimates considered to be underestimates. The study found TCR beta diversity correlated strongly with naive T cell percentage.

V lost 0 bases, J lost 5 bases, and 25 bases lay in between. The CDR3 loop spans 19 amino acids. Germline V gene data show CDR1 as LGHDT and CDR2 as YNNKEL (reference sequence). To note about this clonotype: Its matching antigen is unknown.

Alongside a J-beta primer mix, a sample-barcoded 5' primer served in a second PCR lasting roughly 7 to 12 cycles. MiXCR was run by TCRdb on the 5' RACE reads, yielding one entry per CDR3 protein. Among 790,000 or so distinct CDR3 sequences listed, around 50% were seen once. V gene TRBV3-1 combines with J gene TRBJ1-2; D may be TRBD1 (6 bases). The sequenced sample was blood. This TCR was sampled from an elderly man in good health. CDR3 in DNA: TGTGCCAGCAGCCAAGAAGACAGGAGGGACCGGGTCGCTAGATATGGCTACACCTTC. This encodes CASSQEDRRDRVARYGYTF.